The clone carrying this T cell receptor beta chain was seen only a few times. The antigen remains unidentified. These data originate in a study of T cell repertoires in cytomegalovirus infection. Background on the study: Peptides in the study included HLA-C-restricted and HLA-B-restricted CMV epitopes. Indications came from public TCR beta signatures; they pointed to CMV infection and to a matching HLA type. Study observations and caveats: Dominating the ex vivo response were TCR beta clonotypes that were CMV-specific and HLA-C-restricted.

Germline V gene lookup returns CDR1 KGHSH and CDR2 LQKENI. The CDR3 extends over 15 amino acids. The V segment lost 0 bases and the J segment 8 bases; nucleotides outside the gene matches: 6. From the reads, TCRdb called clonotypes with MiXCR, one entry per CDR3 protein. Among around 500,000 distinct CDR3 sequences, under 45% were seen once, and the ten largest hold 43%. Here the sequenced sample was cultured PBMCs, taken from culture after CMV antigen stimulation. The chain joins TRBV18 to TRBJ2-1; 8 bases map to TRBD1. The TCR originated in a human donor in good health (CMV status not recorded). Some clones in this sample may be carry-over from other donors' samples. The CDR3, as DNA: TGTGCCAGCTCACCACCCTCCGGACAGGGCGATGAGCAGTTCTTC. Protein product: CASSPPSGQGDEQFF.